These 2 T cell receptor beta chains came from one sample sequenced in a study of blood T cell repertoires in COVID-19. TCRdb's table, derived via immunoSEQ multiplex PCR, lists solely in-frame clones and lacks some. This table holds a few hundred thousand clones, more than 65% found once. Sequencing used peripheral blood. Source of these receptors: a human donor with acute or convalescent COVID-19. The donor label of this sample is uncertain.

The genes are TRBV30 and TRBJ2-3, with TRBD1 matching 7 bases. J gave up 4 bases and V 0 bases, and 7 bases lay outside the gene matches. The germline CDR1 and CDR2 sequences are GTSNPN and SVGIG (reference sequence). This CDR3 contains 15 residues. The CDR3 DNA reads as TGTGCCTGGAGTGTAAACGACAGGGTAGCAGATACGCAGTATTTT. It encodes CAWSVNDRVADTQYF.

The chain recombines TRBV27 with TRBJ1-1; D remains unclear. CDR1 is MNHEY and CDR2 is SMNVEV in the germline V gene (reference sequence). V was shortened by 9 bases and J by 2 bases, with 13 bases between the two germline ends. The CDR3 loop spans 13 amino acids. The DNA of the CDR3 is TGTGCCAGTAGGCCGTGGGCAAACACTGAAGCTTTCTTT. Protein: CASRPWANTEAFF.